The 29 T cell receptor beta chains below all came from one sample that was sequenced in a study of blood T cell repertoires in COVID-19. Profiling relied on immunoSEQ multiplex PCR, and the TCRdb table lists in-frame clones only, not all of them. The table lists roughly 410,000 clones, roughly nine tenths of them singletons. The sample was peripheral blood. These receptors were taken from a man in his forties with acute or convalescent COVID-19.

The chain couples TRBV28 to TRBJ1-3; D is uncertain. The CDR3 has 14 residues. The ends were cut back, 8 bases at V and 0 bases at J, with 11 bases in the middle. Germline lookup yields CDR1 MDHEN and CDR2 SYDVKM. CDR3 sequence (DNA): TGTGCCAGCTCCCGGAGGGCCTCTGGAAACACCATATATTTT. Translation gives CASSRRASGNTIYF.

The DNA of the CDR3 is TGTGCCAGCAGCCCCCGGTTGTCTCCGGGACAGAATAATTCACCCCTCCACTTT. This translates into CASSPRLSPGQNNSPLHF. This sequence joins TRBV9 and TRBJ1-6, with 7 bases that match TRBD1. The CDR3 sequence is 18 residues long. Trimming took 4 bases from V and 5 from J; bases not matched to a gene: 15. Germline V lookup: CDR1 SGDLS, CDR2 YYNGEE.

This chain connects TRBV7-3 to TRBJ2-1, with 9 positions matching TRBD1. Germline CDR1 reads SGHTA; CDR2 reads FQGTGA. The CDR3 extends over 15 amino acids. J lost 5 bases, V lost 5 bases, and 7 bases had no gene match. Written as DNA, the CDR3 is TGTGCCAGCAGCCCAAGGACAGGGGTCCACAATGAGCAGTTCTTC. Protein product: CASSPRTGVHNEQFF.

The chain links TRBV7-8 to TRBJ1-6; tentative D call: TRBD1 (5 bases). Trimming took off 4 bases at V and 3 bases at J, with 13 bases between the two ends. The CDR3 runs 16 residues. CDR1 and CDR2 (germline): SGHVS, FQNEAQ. CDR3 bases: TGTGCCAGCAGCTATTCTCAGGGTTTCTATAATTCACCCCTCCACTTT. Protein product: CASSYSQGFYNSPLHF.

A note on this clone: An end of the junction differs from the germline gene, which may be a read error. The chain recombines TRBV19 with TRBJ1-6; D ambiguous. The CDR3 runs 14 residues. Germline CDR1 and CDR2: LNHDA and SQIVND (reference sequence). The CDR3 coding sequence is TGTGCCAGTAGTCCCTCGTACTATGATTCACCCCTCCACTTT. It encodes CASSPSYYDSPLHF.

About this clone itself: Different DNA sequences within this sample yield the same CDR3. V usage is TRBV9 and J usage is TRBJ1-3, with TRBD1 matching over 7 bases. The CDR3 totals 14 residues. Germline CDR1 is SGDLS and CDR2 is YYNGEE. The J segment lost 4 bases and the V segment lost 4 bases, leaving 5 bases of the junction unmatched. The DNA of the CDR3 is TGTGCCAGCAGCCCCAGGACAGGAGGAAACACCATATATTTT. Protein sequence: CASSPRTGGNTIYF.

Details on this clone: The same CDR3 also results from other DNA sequences found in this sample. The chain links TRBV9 to TRBJ1-5; weak D call: TRBD1 (5 bases). V gave up 0 bases and J gave up 1 base, with 8 bases separating them. The CDR3 consists of 15 residues. Germline CDR1 reads SGDLS; CDR2 reads YYNGEE. CDR3 loop: CASSVGSGSNQPQHF. CDR3 in DNA: TGTGCCAGCAGCGTAGGTTCAGGGAGCAATCAGCCCCAGCATTTT.

This chain joins TRBV4-3 and TRBJ1-4; D is perhaps TRBD1 (6 bases). The CDR3 contains 17 residues. Germline values: CDR1 LGHNA, CDR2 YSLEER. With 0 bases removed from V and 8 bases from J, the gap between germline ends came to 19 bases. CDR3 nucleotide sequence: TGCGCCAGCAGCCAAGATTCGACCAGGGGACCTACCGAAAAACTGTTTTTT. It specifies CASSQDSTRGPTEKLFF.

The genes are TRBV5-1 and TRBJ2-3; D may be TRBD1 (6 bases). Germline lookup yields CDR1 SGHRS and CDR2 YFSETQ. Trimming removed 4 bases from V and 5 bases from J, with 17 bases in between. This CDR3 is 15 amino acids long. The CDR3 bases are TGCGCCAGCAGCCCAAGGAGGACAGAAGAAGATACGCAGTATTTT. Its translation is CASSPRRTEEDTQYF.

J is TRBJ1-5 and V is TRBV28; a weak D match, TRBD1 (5 bases). The V end was cut by 2 bases, the J end by 3 bases, with 11 bases between. This CDR3 region has 15 residues. The germline V gene has CDR1 MDHEN and CDR2 SYDVKM. The CDR3 sequence: CASSLSPGPNQPQHF. The CDR3 nucleotides read TGTGCCAGCAGTTTAAGTCCAGGGCCCAATCAGCCCCAGCATTTT. Supplemented by reference TRBV28 and TRBJ1-5, the full variable domain reads DVKVTQSSRYLVKRTGEKVFLECVQDMDHENMFWYRQDPGLGLRLIYFSYDVKMKEKGDIPEGYSVSREKKERFSLILESASTNQTSMYLCASSLSPGPNQPQHFGDGTRLSIL.

The chain joins TRBV6-5 to TRBJ1-2; D gene uncertain. Germline CDR1 is MNHEY and CDR2 is SVGAGI. V was shortened by 2 bases and J by 4 bases, with 8 bases between the two germline ends. The CDR3 has 13 amino acids. CDR3 in amino acids: CASSYGGSYGYTF. The CDR3 DNA sequence: TGTGCCAGCAGTTACGGCGGATCCTATGGCTACACCTTC.

The rearrangement uses TRBV7-9 and TRBJ2-1, with TRBD2 identical over 11 bases. The length of the CDR3 is 16 residues. The V segment lost 5 bases and the J segment 6 bases; nucleotides outside the gene matches: 9. Germline loops: CDR1 SEHNR, CDR2 FQNEAQ (reference sequence). CDR3 coding DNA: TGTGCCAGCAGCCAACGAAATAGCGGGAGGGGCAATGAGCAGTTCTTC. Its translation is CASSQRNSGRGNEQFF.

The chain uses TRBV6-2 or TRBV6-3 and TRBJ2-1; no clear D gene. The CDR3 sequence is 12 residues long. The V gene lost 4 bases and the J gene lost 4 bases, with 5 bases spanning the gap. Germline V gene lookup returns CDR1 MNHEY and CDR2 SVGEGT. The DNA for the CDR3 is TGTGCCAGCAGTTCCCAGTACAATGAGCAGTTCTTC. Amino acids: CASSSQYNEQFF.

The CDR3 loop reads CASSPLGGVGRGLLNTGELFF. The CDR3 bases are TGCGCCAGCAGCCCCCTAGGAGGCGTGGGCAGGGGGCTGTTGAACACCGGGGAGCTGTTTTTT. The J gene is TRBJ2-2, the V gene TRBV5-1; the match to TRBD1 covers 8 bases. Germline values: CDR1 SGHRS, CDR2 YFSETQ. The CDR3 contains 21 residues. The trim removed 4 bases at V and 1 base at J, leaving 21 bases unmatched.

The rearrangement joins TRBV28 to TRBJ2-7; TRBD1 agrees at 8 bases. The CDR3 has 14 residues. Losses at the gene ends were 6 bases for V and 3 bases for J; bases not matched to a gene: 7. The germline gives CDR1 MDHEN, CDR2 SYDVKM. This chain's CDR3 is CASRGGQGYYEQYF. CDR3 DNA: TGTGCCAGCAGGGGCGGACAGGGTTACTACGAGCAGTACTTC.

The CDR3 nucleotides are TGTGCCAGCGGGCGGGCAGGACAAGAGACCCAGTACTTC. Protein: CASGRAGQETQYF. This chain uses TRBV28 with TRBJ2-5; the D gene is possibly TRBD2 (5 bases). Germline V lookup: CDR1 MDHEN, CDR2 SYDVKM. Trimming took 8 bases from V and 2 from J, leaving 12 bases between them. This CDR3 comprises 13 residues.

V gene TRBV27 combines with J gene TRBJ2-3, with 7 positions matching TRBD2. Trimming removed 5 bases from V and 3 bases from J; junction bases left unmatched: 8. CDR1 is MNHEY, CDR2 SMNVEV, per germline (reference sequence). The CDR3 length is 15 residues. The CDR3 region has the DNA TGTGCCAGCAGTCCAAGACTAGCTCGGACAGATACGCAGTATTTT. Translated: CASSPRLARTDTQYF.

This chain uses TRBV28 with TRBJ2-3, with 10 bases matching TRBD2. With 3 bases clipped from V and 3 bases from J, the junction kept 9 bases outside the gene matches. Germline assignment: CDR1 MDHEN and CDR2 SYDVKM. The CDR3 runs 17 residues. CDR3 DNA sequence: TGTGCCAGCAGTTTCGAGGCTAGCGGGAGTAGTACAGATACGCAGTATTTT. Translated: CASSFEASGSSTDTQYF.

J is TRBJ2-6 and V is TRBV24-1, with D uncertain. This CDR3 is built from 15 residues. Germline V lookup: CDR1 KGHDR, CDR2 SFDVKD. Trimming pared 3 bases from V and 0 bases from J, leaving 5 bases between. The CDR3 spells CATSDLISGANVLTF. The CDR3 DNA reads as TGTGCCACCAGTGATCTTATCTCTGGGGCCAACGTCCTGACTTTC.

This clone was seen a few times. The rearrangement joins TRBV11-2 to TRBJ2-4; 9 bases align to TRBD1. Germline V gene data show CDR1 as SGHAT and CDR2 as FQNNGV. The CDR3 runs 16 residues. V lost 6 bases, J lost 0 bases, and 6 bases stayed unmatched. The CDR3 loop is CASRWGQGLAKNIQYF. The CDR3 coding sequence is TGTGCCAGCAGGTGGGGACAGGGACTAGCCAAAAACATTCAGTACTTC. Looking up the rest from reference TRBV11-2 and TRBJ2-4 gives the full variable domain: EAGVAQSPRYKIIEKRQSVAFWCNPISGHATLYWYQQILGQGPKLLIQFQNNGVVDDSQLPKDRFSAERLKGVDSTLKIQPAKLEDSAVYLCASRWGQGLAKNIQYFGAGTRLSVL.

The chain combines TRBV7-8 with TRBJ1-5; unclear D gene. V gave up 1 base and J gave up 5 bases, with 6 bases separating them. Germline-derived CDR1 and CDR2 are SGHVS and FQNEAQ. The CDR3 is made up of 13 amino acids. The CDR3 spells CASSLDYDQPQHF. CDR3 in DNA: TGTGCCAGCAGCTTAGATTATGATCAGCCCCAGCATTTT.

This clone came up a few times. The chain recombines TRBV7-2 with TRBJ1-3; D might be TRBD1 (6 bases). The CDR3 is made up of 14 amino acids. V gave up 1 base and J gave up 7 bases, with 11 bases separating them. Germline CDR1 is SGHTA and CDR2 is FQGNSA. CDR3 amino acids: CASSLGQGLNTIYF. The DNA for the CDR3 is TGTGCCAGCAGCTTAGGGCAGGGGCTTAACACCATATATTTT.

The gene calls are TRBV6-6 and TRBJ2-7, with D perhaps matching TRBD2 (6 bases). V was clipped by 5 bases and J by 4 bases, with 18 bases between them. The CDR3 has 15 amino acids. Germline V lookup: CDR1 MNHNY, CDR2 SVGAGI (reference sequence). The CDR3 DNA reads TGTGCCAGCAGTACCTCCGGGACTTTTCAATACGAGCAGTACTTC. Protein: CASSTSGTFQYEQYF.

This rearrangement joins TRBV10-2 to TRBJ1-2, with a possible D match to TRBD1 (5 bases). CDR3 length: 14 amino acids. V was trimmed by 6 bases and J by 6 bases, leaving 17 bases between them. CDR1 is WSHSY, CDR2 SAAADI, per germline. The CDR3, as DNA: TGCGCCAGCAGCTTGACAGAAATTCATGATGGCTACACCTTC. It yields the protein CASSLTEIHDGYTF.

This clone came up once. The chain employs TRBV10-3 and TRBJ1-4; D might be TRBD1 (5 bases). Germline V gene lookup returns CDR1 ENHRY and CDR2 SYGVKD. V lost 3 bases and J lost 8, with 16 bases in between. The length of the CDR3 is 15 residues. The CDR3 here is CAISEYVDTTEKLFF. The CDR3 nucleotides read TGTGCCATCAGTGAATACGTGGACACGACCGAAAAACTGTTTTTT.

The chain is built from TRBV3-1 (or the pseudogene TRBV3-2) and TRBJ2-7, with D possibly matching TRBD2 (6 bases). CDR3 length: 13 residues. Germline-derived CDR1 and CDR2 are LGHDT and YNNKEL (reference sequence). CDR3 protein: CAASGVLDYEQYF. In DNA form, the CDR3 reads TGTGCTGCGTCGGGAGTTTTGGACTACGAGCAGTACTTC.

The chain employs TRBV28 and TRBJ1-5; 11 bases match TRBD1. V gave up 5 bases and J gave up 4 bases; unmatched junction bases: 7. CDR1 is MDHEN, CDR2 SYDVKM, per germline. The CDR3 consists of 16 residues. The CDR3 sequence: CASSRRDRGFNQPQHF. The CDR3 region has the DNA TGTGCCAGCAGTCGCCGGGACAGGGGGTTTAATCAGCCCCAGCATTTT.

V usage is TRBV28 and J usage is TRBJ1-2, with D tentatively TRBD1 (6 bases). The CDR3 loop spans 20 amino acids. Germline V gene data show CDR1 as MDHEN and CDR2 as SYDVKM. V shed 10 bases and J shed 0 bases, with 33 bases lying between them. CDR3 in amino acids: CAIYAPGPDSLYPSNYGYTF. CDR3 DNA sequence: TGTGCCATCTACGCCCCGGGTCCGGACAGCCTATACCCTTCTAACTATGGCTACACCTTC.

The chain is built from TRBV20-1 and TRBJ2-6; tentatively, D is TRBD2 (5 bases). This CDR3 is 14 amino acids long. Germline assignment: CDR1 DFQATT and CDR2 SNEGSKA (reference sequence). Trimming took 3 bases from V and 5 from J, leaving 11 bases between them. The CDR3 sequence: CSASGGSRANVLTF. Here the CDR3 DNA reads TGCAGTGCTAGTGGCGGGTCCCGGGCCAACGTCCTGACTTTC.